A single sample is the source of the 11 T cell receptor beta chains below, sequenced in a study of cytomegalovirus exposure and HLA in healthy donors (TCRdb year 2017). The receptor library was made with the immunoSEQ multiplex PCR assay. A mixture of 60 forward primers for TCR Vbeta segments and 13 reverse primers for TCR Jbeta segments was used in the multiplex PCR. The table was pulled from immuneACCESS by TCRdb, which kept in-frame rearrangements only. Such tables lose some clones; where checked, under half of the loss comes from unresolved V genes, and the rest has no known cause. The sample includes roughly 150,000 clones, with approximately 81% observed a single time. The ten largest clonotypes hold 1% of the sample. Material for sequencing was PBMCs. These receptors originate from a boy under 10 years old in good health and CMV-seronegative.

The J gene is TRBJ1-1, the V gene TRBV7-9, with 8 bases identical to TRBD1. This CDR3 spans 11 amino acids. Germline assignment: CDR1 SEHNR and CDR2 FQNEAQ (reference sequence). V gave up 5 bases and J gave up 10 bases; unmatched junction bases: 3. CDR3 region: CASSPDRGAFF. The CDR3 DNA sequence: TGTGCCAGCAGCCCCGACAGGGGAGCTTTCTTT.

CDR3 sequence reads: CASLRDRGTNQPQHF. In DNA form, the CDR3 reads TGTGCCAGCCTGAGGGACAGGGGGACAAATCAGCCCCAGCATTTT. The chain recombines TRBV28 with TRBJ1-5; 11 bases agree with TRBD1. Germline V gene data show CDR1 as MDHEN and CDR2 as SYDVKM. V dropped 8 bases and J dropped 4; count of bases not matched to a gene: 7. The CDR3 is 15 residues long.

A few counts support this clone. The V and J genes are TRBV11-2 and TRBJ2-7; the match to TRBD1 covers 8 bases. The CDR3 consists of 13 residues. V gave up 5 bases and J gave up 3 bases; unmatched junction bases: 3. Germline CDR1 is SGHAT and CDR2 is FQNNGV. CDR3 sequence reads: CASSRGTGYEQYV. Here the CDR3 DNA reads TGTGCCAGCAGCCGGGGGACAGGCTACGAGCAGTACGTC.

The chain carries TRBV28 and TRBJ1-4; no reliable D call. This CDR3 region has 13 residues. Germline loops: CDR1 MDHEN, CDR2 SYDVKM. The V gene lost 6 bases and the J gene lost 3 bases, with 8 bases spanning the gap. The chain's CDR3 is CASSRLSNEKLFF. DNA of the CDR3: TGTGCCAGCAGCAGGCTCTCTAATGAAAAACTGTTTTTT.

The rearrangement uses TRBV5-1 and TRBJ1-4, with D possibly matching TRBD1 (6 bases). The germline V and J ends were trimmed by 4 bases and 8 bases, with 15 bases remaining between them. The CDR3 is made up of 14 amino acids. Germline V lookup: CDR1 SGHRS, CDR2 YFSETQ. CDR3 in amino acids: CASSPTGMEEKLFF. CDR3 nucleotide sequence: TGCGCCAGCAGCCCGACAGGAATGGAGGAAAAACTGTTTTTT.

The V call is TRBV5-1, the J call TRBJ2-3, with TRBD1 identical over 7 bases. CDR1 is SGHRS and CDR2 is YFSETQ in the germline V gene. V lost 2 bases and J lost 5; bases outside the gene matches: 5. This CDR3 comprises 14 residues. The CDR3 spells CASSFPTGLDTQYF. The CDR3 bases are TGCGCCAGCAGCTTTCCGACAGGGCTAGATACGCAGTATTTT.

V is TRBV28 and J is TRBJ2-7, with 7 nucleotides matching TRBD1. Germline V CDR1 and CDR2: MDHEN, SYDVKM. The V and J ends lost 4 bases and 3 bases, in that order; junction bases with no gene match: 12. The CDR3 is 16 amino acids. The CDR3 DNA reads TGTGCCAGCAGTTCAATCTACAGGGGAATGGACTACGAGCAGTACTTC. This encodes CASSSIYRGMDYEQYF.

V and J are TRBV28 and TRBJ2-7; 11 nucleotides align to TRBD2. Germline CDR1 reads MDHEN; CDR2 reads SYDVKM. CDR3 length: 15 amino acids. V lost 2 bases, J lost 4 bases, and 4 bases stayed unmatched. CDR3 amino acids: CASSLLAGGVYEQYF. The CDR3 region has the DNA TGTGCCAGCAGTTTACTAGCGGGAGGTGTGTACGAGCAGTACTTC.

The J gene is TRBJ2-5, the V gene TRBV14, with D unresolved. The V gene's germline CDR1 is SGHDN and CDR2 FVKESK. The CDR3 is made up of 15 amino acids. V dropped 0 bases and J dropped 5 bases, with 13 bases sitting between them. DNA of the CDR3: TGTGCCAGCAGCCAAGAAAGGAATACCGGGGAGACCCAGTACTTC. Translating it yields CASSQERNTGETQYF.

The chain has TRBV2 and TRBJ2-6, with D uncertain. The V gene lost 8 bases and the J gene lost 0 bases, with 5 bases spanning the gap. The CDR3 spans 13 residues. The germline gives CDR1 SNHLY, CDR2 FYNNEI. The CDR3 DNA reads TGTGCCAGCGGGCGCTCTGGGGCCAACGTCCTGACTTTC. Its protein product is CASGRSGANVLTF.

This chain joins TRBV5-4 and TRBJ2-5; 8 bases map to TRBD2. CDR3 length: 15 residues. The V gene end was trimmed by 4 bases and the J gene end by 1 base; junction bases not matched to a gene: 6. CDR1 is SGHNT and CDR2 is YYREEE in the germline V gene (reference sequence). Written as DNA, the CDR3 is TGTGCCAGCAGCGGGGCGGGGGGAGGCCAAGAGACCCAGTACTTC. Its translation is CASSGAGGGQETQYF.